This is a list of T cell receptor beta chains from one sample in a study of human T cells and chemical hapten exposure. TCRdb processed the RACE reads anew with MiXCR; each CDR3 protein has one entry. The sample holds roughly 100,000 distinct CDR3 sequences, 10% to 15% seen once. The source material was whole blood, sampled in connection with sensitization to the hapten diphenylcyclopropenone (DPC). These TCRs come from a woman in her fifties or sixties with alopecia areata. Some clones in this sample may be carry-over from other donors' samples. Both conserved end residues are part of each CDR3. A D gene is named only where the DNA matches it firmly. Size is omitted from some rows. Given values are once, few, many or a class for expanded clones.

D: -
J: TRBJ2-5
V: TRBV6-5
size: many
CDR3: CASSYPGETQYF
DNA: TGTGCCAGCAGTTACCCGGGGGAGACCCAGTACTTC

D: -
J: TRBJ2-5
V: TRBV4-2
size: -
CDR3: CASSHAITNSAQETQYF
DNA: TGTGCCAGCAGCCACGCAATAACAAATAGCGCTCAAGAGACCCAGTACTTC

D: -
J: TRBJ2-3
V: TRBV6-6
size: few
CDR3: CASSSYIMDTQYF
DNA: TGTGCCAGCAGTTCATATATTATGGATACGCAGTATTTT

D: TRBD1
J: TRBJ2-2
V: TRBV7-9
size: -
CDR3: CARSGTVNTGELFF
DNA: TGTGCCAGATCCGGGACAGTAAACACCGGGGAGCTGTTTTTT

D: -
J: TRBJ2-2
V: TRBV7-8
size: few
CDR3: CASSLRRVSTGELFF
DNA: TGTGCCAGCAGCTTGAGAAGGGTCAGCACCGGGGAGCTGTTTTTT

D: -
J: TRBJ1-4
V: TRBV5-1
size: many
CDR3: CASSFGGGNEKLFF
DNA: TGCGCCAGCAGCTTTGGCGGCGGTAATGAAAAACTGTTTTTT

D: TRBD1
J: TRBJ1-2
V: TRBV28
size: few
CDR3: CASPSPTGTGDRDTF
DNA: TGTGCCAGCCCCTCGCCTACCGGGACAGGGGACCGGGACACCTTC

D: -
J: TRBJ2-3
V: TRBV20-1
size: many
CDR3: CSASEGDSLLGTQYF
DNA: TGCAGTGCTTCCGAGGGGGACTCACTATTGGGTACGCAGTATTTT

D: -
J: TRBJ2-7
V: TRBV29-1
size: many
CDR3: CSVVLVRDNSYEQYF
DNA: TGCAGCGTTGTGTTGGTTCGGGACAACTCCTACGAGCAGTACTTC

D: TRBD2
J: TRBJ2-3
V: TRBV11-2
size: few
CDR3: CASSLAGGLLTDTQYF
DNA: TGTGCCAGCAGCTTGGCGGGGGGGCTTCTCACAGATACGCAGTATTTT

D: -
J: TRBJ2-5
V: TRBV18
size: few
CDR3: CASSQGRAETQYF
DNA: TGTGCCAGCTCACAGGGCCGGGCGGAGACCCAGTACTTC

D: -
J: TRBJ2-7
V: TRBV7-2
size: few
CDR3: CASSFTTNEQYF
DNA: TGTGCCAGCAGCTTTACGACGAACGAGCAGTACTTC

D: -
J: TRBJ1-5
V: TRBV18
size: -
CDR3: CASRQGPNQPQHF
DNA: TGTGCCAGCCGTCAGGGTCCCAATCAGCCCCAGCATTTT

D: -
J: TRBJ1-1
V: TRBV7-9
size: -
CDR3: CASSLYLGNTEAFF
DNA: TGTGCCAGCAGCTTATACTTGGGGAACACTGAAGCTTTCTTT

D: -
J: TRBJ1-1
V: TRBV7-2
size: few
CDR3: CASSLRSETEAFF
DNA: TGTGCCAGCAGCTTAAGGTCCGAAACTGAAGCTTTCTTT

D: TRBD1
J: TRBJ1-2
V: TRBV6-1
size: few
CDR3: CASSEYGTGVGYTF
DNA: TGTGCCAGCAGTGAATATGGGACAGGGGTTGGCTACACCTTC

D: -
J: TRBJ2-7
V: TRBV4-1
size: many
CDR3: CASSQPGAIYEQYF
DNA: TGCGCCAGCAGCCAACCTGGGGCAATCTACGAGCAGTACTTC

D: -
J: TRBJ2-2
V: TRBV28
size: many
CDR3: CASSSPMDTGELFF
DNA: TGTGCCAGCAGTAGCCCTATGGACACCGGGGAGCTGTTTTTT

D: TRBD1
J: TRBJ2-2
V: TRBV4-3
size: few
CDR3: CASSQDRDRGNGELFF
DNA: TGCGCCAGCAGCCAAGATAGGGACAGGGGTAACGGGGAGCTGTTTTTT

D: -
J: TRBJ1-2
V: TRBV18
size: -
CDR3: CASSPPYSTNYGYTF
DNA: TGTGCCAGCTCACCACCATACAGTACTAACTATGGCTACACCTTC

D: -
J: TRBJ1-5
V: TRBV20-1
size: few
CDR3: CSARRGVSSGIGNQPQHF
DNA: TGCAGTGCTAGAAGGGGGGTCAGTTCGGGCATCGGCAATCAGCCCCAGCATTTT

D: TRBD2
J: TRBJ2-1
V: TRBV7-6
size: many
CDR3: CASSLDSSGGFNEQFF
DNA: TGTGCCAGCAGCCTCGATTCCAGCGGGGGGTTCAATGAGCAGTTCTTC

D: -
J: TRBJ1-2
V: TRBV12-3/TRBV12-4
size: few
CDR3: CASSPSENYGYTF
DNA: TGTGCCAGCAGCCCGAGTGAGAACTATGGCTACACCTTC

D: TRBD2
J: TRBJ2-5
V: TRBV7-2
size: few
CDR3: CASSQGLADNQETQYF
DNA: TGTGCCAGCAGTCAGGGACTAGCGGATAACCAAGAGACCCAGTACTTC

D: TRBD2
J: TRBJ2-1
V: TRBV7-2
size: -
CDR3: CASSLDRLAIYEQFF
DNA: TGTGCCAGCAGCTTAGATCGACTAGCGATTTATGAGCAGTTCTTC

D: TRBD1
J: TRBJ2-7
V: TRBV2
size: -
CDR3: CASTRGQGARYEQYF
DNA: TGTGCCAGCACCAGAGGACAGGGAGCCCGCTACGAGCAGTACTTC

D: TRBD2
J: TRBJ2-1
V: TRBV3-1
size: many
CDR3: CASSPSVREARNEQFF
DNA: TGTGCCAGCAGCCCCTCCGTGCGGGAGGCTCGCAATGAGCAGTTCTTC

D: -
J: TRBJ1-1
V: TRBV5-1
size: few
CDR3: CASSLAGTNTEAFF
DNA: TGCGCCAGCAGCTTAGCGGGGACTAACACTGAAGCTTTCTTT

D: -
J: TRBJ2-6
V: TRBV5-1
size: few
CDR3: CASSNGNSGTNVLTF
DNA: TGCGCCAGCAGCAACGGAAACTCTGGGACCAACGTCCTGACTTTC

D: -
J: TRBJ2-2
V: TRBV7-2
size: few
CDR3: CASSFPSLTGELFF
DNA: TGTGCCAGCAGCTTCCCTTCATTAACCGGGGAGCTGTTTTTT

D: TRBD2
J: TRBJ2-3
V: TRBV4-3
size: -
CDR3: CASSQAGRAPDTQYF
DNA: TGCGCCAGCAGCCAAGCTGGGAGGGCACCAGATACGCAGTATTTT

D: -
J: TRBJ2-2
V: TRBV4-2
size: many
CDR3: CASSQDTGYGELFF
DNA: TGTGCCAGCAGCCAAGATACAGGGTACGGGGAGCTGTTTTTT

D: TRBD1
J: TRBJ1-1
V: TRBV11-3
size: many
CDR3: CASSSGQGYTEAFF
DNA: TGTGCCAGCAGCTCGGGACAGGGGTACACTGAAGCTTTCTTT

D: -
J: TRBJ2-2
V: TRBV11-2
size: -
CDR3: CASSLGENGELFF
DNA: TGTGCCAGCAGCTTAGGGGAGAACGGGGAGCTGTTTTTT

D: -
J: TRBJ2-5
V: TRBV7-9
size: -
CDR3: CASSPGVGTQETQYF
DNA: TGTGCCAGCAGCCCAGGCGTCGGAACCCAAGAGACCCAGTACTTC

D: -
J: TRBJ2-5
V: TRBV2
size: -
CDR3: CASSTRETQYF
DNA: TGTGCCAGCAGTACACGAGAGACCCAGTACTTC

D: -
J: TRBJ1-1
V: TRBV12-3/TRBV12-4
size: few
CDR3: CASSSLGRGHTEAFF
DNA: TGTGCCAGCAGCTCCCTGGGAAGGGGCCACACTGAAGCTTTCTTT

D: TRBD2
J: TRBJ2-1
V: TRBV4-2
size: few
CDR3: CASSESGGNEQFF
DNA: TGTGCCAGCAGCGAGAGCGGGGGCAATGAGCAGTTCTTC

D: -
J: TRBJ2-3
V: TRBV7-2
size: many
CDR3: CATEDRLGSDTQYF
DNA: TGTGCCACCGAAGACAGGTTGGGGTCAGATACGCAGTATTTT

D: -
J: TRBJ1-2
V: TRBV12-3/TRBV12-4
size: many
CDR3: CASSLFPSDAPNYGYTF
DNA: TGTGCCAGCAGTTTGTTTCCCAGCGATGCGCCTAACTATGGCTACACCTTC

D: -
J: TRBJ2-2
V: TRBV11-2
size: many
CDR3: CASSLTLGGLNTGELFF
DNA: TGTGCCAGCAGCTTAACCCTCGGAGGGCTGAACACCGGGGAGCTGTTTTTT

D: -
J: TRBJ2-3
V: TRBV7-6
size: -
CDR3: CASSLDLGEAPTDTQYF
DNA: TGTGCCAGCAGCTTAGACCTCGGTGAAGCTCCCACAGATACGCAGTATTTT

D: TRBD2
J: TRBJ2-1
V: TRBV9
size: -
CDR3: CASSVESMGTSGIYNEQFF
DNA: TGTGCCAGCAGCGTAGAGTCAATGGGGACTAGCGGGATCTACAATGAGCAGTTCTTC

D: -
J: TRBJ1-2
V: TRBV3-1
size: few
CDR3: CASSQMVPTYGYTF
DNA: TGTGCCAGCAGCCAGATGGTACCCACCTATGGCTACACCTTC

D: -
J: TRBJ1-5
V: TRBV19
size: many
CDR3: CASSMGGNNQPQHF
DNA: TGTGCCAGTAGTATGGGGGGGAACAATCAGCCCCAGCATTTT

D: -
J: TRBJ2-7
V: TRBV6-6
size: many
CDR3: CASSTIQGHEQYF
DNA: TGTGCCAGCAGTACCATACAGGGCCACGAGCAGTACTTC

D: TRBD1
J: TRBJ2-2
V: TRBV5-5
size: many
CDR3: CASSPTGMGTGELFF
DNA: TGTGCCAGCAGCCCGACAGGGATGGGGACCGGGGAGCTGTTTTTT

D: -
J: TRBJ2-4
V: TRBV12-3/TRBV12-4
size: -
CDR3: CASSPTGTLAKNIQYF
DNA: TGTGCCAGCAGTCCAACAGGGACATTAGCCAAAAACATTCAGTACTTC

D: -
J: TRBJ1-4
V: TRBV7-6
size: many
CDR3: CASSSTPNEKLFF
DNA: TGTGCCAGCAGCTCTACCCCTAATGAAAAACTGTTTTTT

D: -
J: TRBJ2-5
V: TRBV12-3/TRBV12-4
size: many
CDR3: CASSLAGVYQETQYF
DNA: TGTGCCAGCAGTTTAGCAGGGGTCTACCAAGAGACCCAGTACTTC

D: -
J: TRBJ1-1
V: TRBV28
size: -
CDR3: CASGRKITNTEAFF
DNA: TGTGCCAGCGGCCGGAAGATTACGAACACTGAAGCTTTCTTT

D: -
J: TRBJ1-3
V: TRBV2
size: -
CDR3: CASRRNTIYF
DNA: TGTGCCAGCAGAAGGAACACCATATATTTT

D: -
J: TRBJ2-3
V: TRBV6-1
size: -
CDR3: CASCPGVASSVDTQYF
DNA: TGTGCCAGCTGTCCCGGGGTAGCCTCATCCGTGGATACGCAGTATTTT